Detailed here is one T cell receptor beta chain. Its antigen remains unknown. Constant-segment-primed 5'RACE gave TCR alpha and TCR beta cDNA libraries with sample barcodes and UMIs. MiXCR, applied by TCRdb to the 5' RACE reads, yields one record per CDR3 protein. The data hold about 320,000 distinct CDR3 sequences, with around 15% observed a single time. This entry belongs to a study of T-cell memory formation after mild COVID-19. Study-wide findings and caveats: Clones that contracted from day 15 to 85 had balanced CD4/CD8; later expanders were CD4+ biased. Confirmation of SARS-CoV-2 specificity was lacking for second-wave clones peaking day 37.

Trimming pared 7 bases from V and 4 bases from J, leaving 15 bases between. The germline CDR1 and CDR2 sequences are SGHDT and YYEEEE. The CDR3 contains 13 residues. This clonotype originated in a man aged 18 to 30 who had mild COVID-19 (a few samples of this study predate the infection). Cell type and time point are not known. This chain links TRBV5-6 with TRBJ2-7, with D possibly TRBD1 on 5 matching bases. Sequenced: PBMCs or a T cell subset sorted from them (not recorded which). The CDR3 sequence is CASGQGAGYEQYV. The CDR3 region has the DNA TGTGCCAGCGGGCAGGGCGCTGGGTACGAGCAGTACGTC.